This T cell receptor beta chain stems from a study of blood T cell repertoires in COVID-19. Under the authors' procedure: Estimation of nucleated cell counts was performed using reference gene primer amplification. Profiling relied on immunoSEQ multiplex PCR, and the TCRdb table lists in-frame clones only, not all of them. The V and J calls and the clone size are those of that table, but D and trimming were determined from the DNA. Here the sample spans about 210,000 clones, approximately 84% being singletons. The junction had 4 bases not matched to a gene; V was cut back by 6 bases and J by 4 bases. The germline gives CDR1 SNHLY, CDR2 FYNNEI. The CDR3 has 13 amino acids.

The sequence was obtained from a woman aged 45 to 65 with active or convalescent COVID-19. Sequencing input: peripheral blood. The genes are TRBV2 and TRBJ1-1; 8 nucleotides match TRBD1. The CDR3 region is CASRDRETTEAFF. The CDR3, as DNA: TGTGCCAGCAGGGACAGGGAAACCACTGAAGCTTTCTTT.